This T cell receptor (beta chain) is drawn from a study of neurological immune-mediated disorders. Whole-study findings and limits: There were no CDR3 amino acid sequences shared by expanded clones across subjects, a result suggesting private repertoires in all groups. When grouped phylogenetically, the repertoires of 18 of the 34 multiple sclerosis patients fell together in one related-CDR3 cluster, which is a possible signature.

5'RACE with 10-nucleotide random UMIs generated the cDNA. MiXCR, applied by TCRdb to the 5' RACE reads, yields one record per CDR3 protein. The sample holds approximately 100,000 distinct CDR3 sequences, 3% to 4% seen once. The unsorted libraries originated from 2 million PBMCs that had been stored at -80 C. The CDR3 runs 15 residues. Between the trimmed V and J ends, which lost 6 bases and 3 bases, there was a span of 14 bases. Germline CDR1 reads SNHLY; CDR2 reads FYNNEI. The sample holds many counts of this clonotype. The antigen remains undetermined. The material sequenced was PBMCs. The receptor's source is a woman aged 18-35 years with multiple sclerosis. V and J are TRBV2 and TRBJ2-2, with D hard to call. CDR3 residues: CASRSPSRDTGELFF. The CDR3 DNA sequence: TGTGCCAGCAGGAGTCCCTCAAGGGACACCGGGGAGCTGTTTTTT.